This T cell receptor beta chain is from a study of T cell repertoires in cytomegalovirus infection. Across the study: Public TCR beta signatures provided an indication of both CMV infection and a matching HLA type.

TCRdb re-derived calls from the reads in MiXCR, one entry per CDR3 protein. The data show hundreds of thousands of distinct CDR3 sequences, approximately 33% seen once. The V end lost 5 bases, the J end lost 9 bases, and 16 bases lay between the germline ends. CDR3 length: 14 residues. Germline CDR1 and CDR2: SGHTA and FQGNSA. As concerns this clonotype: What it recognizes is unknown.

V gene TRBV7-2 combines with J gene TRBJ2-2, with D uncertain. Sequenced material: cultured PBMCs, taken from culture after CMV antigen stimulation. This TCR was sampled from a human donor in good health (CMV status not recorded). Some clones in this sample may be carry-over from other donors' samples. CDR3: CASSNRQMERELFF. CDR3 in DNA: TGTGCCAGCAGCAACCGACAAATGGAGCGGGAGCTGTTTTTT.